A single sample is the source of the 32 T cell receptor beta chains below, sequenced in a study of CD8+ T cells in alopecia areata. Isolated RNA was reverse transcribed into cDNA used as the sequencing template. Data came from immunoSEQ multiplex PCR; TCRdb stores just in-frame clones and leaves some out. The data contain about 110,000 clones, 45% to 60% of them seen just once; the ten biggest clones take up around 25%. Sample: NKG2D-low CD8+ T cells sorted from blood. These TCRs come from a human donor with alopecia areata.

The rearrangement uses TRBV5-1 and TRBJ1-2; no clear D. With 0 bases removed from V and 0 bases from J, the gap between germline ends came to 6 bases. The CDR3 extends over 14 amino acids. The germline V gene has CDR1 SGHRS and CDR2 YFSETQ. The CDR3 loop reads CASSLVDPNYGYTF. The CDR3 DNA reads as TGCGCCAGCAGCTTGGTGGACCCTAACTATGGCTACACCTTC.

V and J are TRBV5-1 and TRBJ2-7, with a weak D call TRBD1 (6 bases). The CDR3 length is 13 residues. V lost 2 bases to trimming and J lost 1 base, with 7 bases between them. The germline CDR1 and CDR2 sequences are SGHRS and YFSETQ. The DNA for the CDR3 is TGCGCCAGCAGCTTTACAGGGTCCTACGAGCAGTACTTC. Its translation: CASSFTGSYEQYF.

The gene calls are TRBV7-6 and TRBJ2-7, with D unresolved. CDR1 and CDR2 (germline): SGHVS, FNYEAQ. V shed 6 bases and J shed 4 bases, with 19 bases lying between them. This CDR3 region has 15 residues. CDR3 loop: CASSPLRTVMYEQYF. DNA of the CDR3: TGTGCCAGCAGTCCCCTAAGGACGGTGATGTACGAGCAGTACTTC.

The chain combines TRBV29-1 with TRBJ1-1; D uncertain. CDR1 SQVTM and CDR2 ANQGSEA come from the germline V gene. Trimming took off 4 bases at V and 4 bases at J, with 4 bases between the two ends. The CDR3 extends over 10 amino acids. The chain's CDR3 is CSVASTEAFF. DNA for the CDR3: TGCAGCGTTGCCTCCACTGAAGCTTTCTTT. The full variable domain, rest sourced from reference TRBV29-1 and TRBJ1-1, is SAVISQKPSRDICQRGTSLTIQCQVDSQVTMMFWYRQQPGQSLTLIATANQGSEATYESGFVIDKFPISRPNLTFSTLTVSNMSPEDSSIYLCSVASTEAFFGQGTRLTVV.

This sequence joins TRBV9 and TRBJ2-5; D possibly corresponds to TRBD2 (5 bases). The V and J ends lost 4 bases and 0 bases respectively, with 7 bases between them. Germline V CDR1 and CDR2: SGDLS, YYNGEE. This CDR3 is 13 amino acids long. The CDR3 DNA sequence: TGTGCCAGCAGCCCGACTAACCAAGAGACCCAGTACTTC. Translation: CASSPTNQETQYF.

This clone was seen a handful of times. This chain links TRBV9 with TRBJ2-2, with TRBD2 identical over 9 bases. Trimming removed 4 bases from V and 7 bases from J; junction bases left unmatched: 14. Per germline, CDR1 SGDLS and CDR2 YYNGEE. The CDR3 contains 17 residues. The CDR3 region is CASSPTRRAGGGGELFF. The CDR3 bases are TGTGCCAGCAGCCCCACCAGGAGAGCGGGAGGTGGCGGGGAGCTGTTTTTT.

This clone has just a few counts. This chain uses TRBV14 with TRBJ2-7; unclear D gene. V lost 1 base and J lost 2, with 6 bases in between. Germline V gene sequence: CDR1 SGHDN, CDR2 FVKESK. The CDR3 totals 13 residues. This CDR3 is CASSQGGAYEQYF. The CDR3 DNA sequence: TGTGCCAGCAGCCAAGGTGGGGCCTACGAGCAGTACTTC.

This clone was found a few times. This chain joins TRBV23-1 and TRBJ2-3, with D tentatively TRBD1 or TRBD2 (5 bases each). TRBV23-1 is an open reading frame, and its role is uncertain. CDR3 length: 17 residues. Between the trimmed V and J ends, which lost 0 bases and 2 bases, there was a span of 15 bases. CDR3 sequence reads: CASSQSGPCPYTDTQYF. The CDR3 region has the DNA TGCGCCAGCAGTCAATCGGGACCGTGCCCCTACACAGATACGCAGTATTTT.

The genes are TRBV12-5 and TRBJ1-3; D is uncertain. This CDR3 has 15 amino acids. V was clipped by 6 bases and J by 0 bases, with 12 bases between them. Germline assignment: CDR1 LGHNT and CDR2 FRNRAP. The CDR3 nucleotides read TGTGCTAGTGGCCCGACCGGGCTCTCTGGAAACACCATATATTTT. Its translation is CASGPTGLSGNTIYF.

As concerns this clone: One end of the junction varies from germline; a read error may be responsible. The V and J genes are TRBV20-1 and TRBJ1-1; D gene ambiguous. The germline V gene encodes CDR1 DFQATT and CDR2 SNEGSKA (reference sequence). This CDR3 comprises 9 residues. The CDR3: CRANTEAFF. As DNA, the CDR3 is TGCAGGGCTAACACTGAAGCTTTCTTT.

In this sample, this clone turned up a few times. The DNA for the CDR3 is TGTGCCAGCAGCTCGAGCGGGGTGGGGAGCAATGAGCAGTTCTTC. It translates to CASSSSGVGSNEQFF. V is TRBV7-9 and J is TRBJ2-1, with 7 bases fitting TRBD2. V dropped 4 bases and J dropped 6; count of bases not matched to a gene: 9. The germline V gene has CDR1 SEHNR and CDR2 FQNEAQ (reference sequence). The CDR3 totals 15 residues.

The CDR3 sequence: CASRPGTRVYEQYF. The CDR3 region has the DNA TGTGCCAGCAGGCCCGGGACTAGAGTTTACGAGCAGTACTTC. The rearrangement uses TRBV27 and TRBJ2-7, with 8 nucleotides matching TRBD2. The CDR3 loop spans 14 amino acids. Trimming at V came to 6 bases and at J to 4 bases, leaving 8 bases not matched to a gene. In germline, CDR1 is MNHEY, CDR2 SMNVEV (reference sequence).

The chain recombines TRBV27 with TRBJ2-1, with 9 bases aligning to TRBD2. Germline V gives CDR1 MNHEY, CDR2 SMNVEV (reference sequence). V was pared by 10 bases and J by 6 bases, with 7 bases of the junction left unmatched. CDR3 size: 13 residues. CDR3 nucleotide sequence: TGTGCCATATCTAGCGGGACCCTCAATGAGCAGTTCTTC. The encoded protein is CAISSGTLNEQFF.

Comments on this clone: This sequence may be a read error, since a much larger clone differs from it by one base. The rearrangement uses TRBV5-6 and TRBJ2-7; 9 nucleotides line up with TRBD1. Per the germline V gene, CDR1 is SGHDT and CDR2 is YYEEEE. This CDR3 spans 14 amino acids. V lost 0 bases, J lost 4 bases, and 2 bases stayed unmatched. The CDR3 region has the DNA TGTGCCAGCAGCTTGGGGACAGGGGAGTACGAGCAGTACTTC. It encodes CASSLGTGEYEQYF.

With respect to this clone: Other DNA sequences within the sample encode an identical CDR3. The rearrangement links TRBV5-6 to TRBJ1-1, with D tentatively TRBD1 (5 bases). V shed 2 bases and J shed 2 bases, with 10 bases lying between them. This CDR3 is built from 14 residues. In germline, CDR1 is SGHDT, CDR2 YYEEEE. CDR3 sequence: CASSFGTGNTEAFF. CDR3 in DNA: TGTGCCAGCAGCTTCGGGACGGGAAACACTGAAGCTTTCTTT.

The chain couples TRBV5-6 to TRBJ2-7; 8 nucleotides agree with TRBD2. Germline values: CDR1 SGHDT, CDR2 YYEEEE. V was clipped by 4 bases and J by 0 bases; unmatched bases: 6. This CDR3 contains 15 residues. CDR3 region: CASSPQGLVSYEQYF. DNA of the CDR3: TGTGCCAGCAGCCCACAGGGACTAGTCTCCTACGAGCAGTACTTC.

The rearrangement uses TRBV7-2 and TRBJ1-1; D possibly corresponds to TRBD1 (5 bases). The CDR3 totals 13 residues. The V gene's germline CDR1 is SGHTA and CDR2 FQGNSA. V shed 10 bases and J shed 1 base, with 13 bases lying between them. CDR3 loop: CATGATGNTEAFF. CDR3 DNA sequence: TGTGCCACCGGGGCTACAGGGAACACTGAAGCTTTCTTT.

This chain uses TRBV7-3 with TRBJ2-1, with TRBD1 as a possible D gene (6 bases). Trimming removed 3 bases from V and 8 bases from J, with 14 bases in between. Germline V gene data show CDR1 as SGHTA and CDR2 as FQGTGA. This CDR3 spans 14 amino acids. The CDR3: CASSLNSRQDEQFF. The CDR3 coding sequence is TGTGCCAGCAGCTTGAATAGTCGACAGGATGAGCAGTTCTTC.

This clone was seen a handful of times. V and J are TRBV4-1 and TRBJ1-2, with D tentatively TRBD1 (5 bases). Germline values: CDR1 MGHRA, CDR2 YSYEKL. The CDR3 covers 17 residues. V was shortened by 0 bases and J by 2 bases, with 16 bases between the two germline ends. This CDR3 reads CASSQEGDQELNYGYTF. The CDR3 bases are TGCGCCAGCAGCCAAGAAGGGGACCAGGAGCTGAACTATGGCTACACCTTC.

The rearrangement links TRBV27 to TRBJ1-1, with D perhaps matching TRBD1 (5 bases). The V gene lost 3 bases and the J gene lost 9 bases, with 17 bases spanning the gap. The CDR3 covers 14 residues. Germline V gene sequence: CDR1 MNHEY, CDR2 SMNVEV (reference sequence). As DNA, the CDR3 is TGTGCCAGCAGTTTGGCGCCGGGACCCCTAAAAGCTTTCTTT. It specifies CASSLAPGPLKAFF.

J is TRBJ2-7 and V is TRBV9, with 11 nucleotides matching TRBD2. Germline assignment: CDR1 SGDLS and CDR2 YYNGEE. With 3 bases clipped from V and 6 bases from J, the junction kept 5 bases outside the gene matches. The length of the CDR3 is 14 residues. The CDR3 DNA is TGTGCCAGCAGCGCTGCCGGGACTAGCGGCGAGCAGTACTTC. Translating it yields CASSAAGTSGEQYF.

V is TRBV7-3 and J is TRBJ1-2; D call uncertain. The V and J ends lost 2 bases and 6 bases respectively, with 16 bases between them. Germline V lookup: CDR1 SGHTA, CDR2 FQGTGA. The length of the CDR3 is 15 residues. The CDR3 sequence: CASSLSGGPGDGYTF. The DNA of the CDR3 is TGTGCCAGCAGCTTATCTGGCGGGCCCGGGGATGGCTACACCTTC. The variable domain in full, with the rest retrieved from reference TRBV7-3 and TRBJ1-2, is GAGVSQTPSNKVTEKGKYVELRCDPISGHTALYWYRQSLGQGPEFLIYFQGTGAADDSGLPNDRFFAVRPEGSVSTLKIQRTERGDSAVYLCASSLSGGPGDGYTFGSGTRLTVV.

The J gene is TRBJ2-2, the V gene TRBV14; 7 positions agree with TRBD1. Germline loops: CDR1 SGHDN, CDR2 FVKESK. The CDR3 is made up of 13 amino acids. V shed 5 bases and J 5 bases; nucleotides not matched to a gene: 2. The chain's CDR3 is CASSSQGTGELFF. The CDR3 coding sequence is TGTGCCAGCAGCTCACAGGGGACCGGGGAGCTGTTTTTT.

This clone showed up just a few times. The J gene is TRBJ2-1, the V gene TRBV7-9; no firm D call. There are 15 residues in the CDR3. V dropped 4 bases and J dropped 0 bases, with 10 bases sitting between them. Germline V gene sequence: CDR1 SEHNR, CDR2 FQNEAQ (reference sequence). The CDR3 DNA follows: TGTGCCAGCAGCTCCCGGGTTGACTCCTACAATGAGCAGTTCTTC. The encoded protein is CASSSRVDSYNEQFF.

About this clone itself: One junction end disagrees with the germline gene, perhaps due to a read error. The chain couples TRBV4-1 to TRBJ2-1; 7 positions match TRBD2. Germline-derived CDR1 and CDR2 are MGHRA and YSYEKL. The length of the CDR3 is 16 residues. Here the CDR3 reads CATSQRASGSYNEQFF. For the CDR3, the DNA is TGCGCCACCAGCCAACGAGCTAGCGGATCCTACAATGAGCAGTTCTTC.

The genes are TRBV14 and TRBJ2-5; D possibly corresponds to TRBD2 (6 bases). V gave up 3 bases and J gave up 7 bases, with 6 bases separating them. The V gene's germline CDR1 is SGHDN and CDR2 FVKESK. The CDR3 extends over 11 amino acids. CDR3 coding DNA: TGTGCCAGCAGCCAGGGGGGGACCCAGTACTTC. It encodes CASSQGGTQYF.

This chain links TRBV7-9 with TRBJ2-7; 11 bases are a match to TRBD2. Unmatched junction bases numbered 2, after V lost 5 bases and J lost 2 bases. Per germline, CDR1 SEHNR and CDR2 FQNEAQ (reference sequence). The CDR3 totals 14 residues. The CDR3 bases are TGTGCCAGCAGCCCTAGCGGGAGGACCTACGAGCAGTACTTC. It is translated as CASSPSGRTYEQYF.

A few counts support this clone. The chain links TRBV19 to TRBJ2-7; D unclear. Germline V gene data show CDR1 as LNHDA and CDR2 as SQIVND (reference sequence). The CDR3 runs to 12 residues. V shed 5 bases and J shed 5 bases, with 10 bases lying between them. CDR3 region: CASSSLEDEQYF. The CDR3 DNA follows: TGTGCCAGTAGTTCCCTCGAGGACGAGCAGTACTTC.

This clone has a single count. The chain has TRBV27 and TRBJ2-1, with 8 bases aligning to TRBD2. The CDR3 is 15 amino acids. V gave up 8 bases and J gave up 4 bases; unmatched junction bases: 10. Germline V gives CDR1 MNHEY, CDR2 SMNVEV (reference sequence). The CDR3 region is CASGVASSGYNEQFF. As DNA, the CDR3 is TGTGCCAGCGGGGTTGCCTCTAGCGGGTACAATGAGCAGTTCTTC.

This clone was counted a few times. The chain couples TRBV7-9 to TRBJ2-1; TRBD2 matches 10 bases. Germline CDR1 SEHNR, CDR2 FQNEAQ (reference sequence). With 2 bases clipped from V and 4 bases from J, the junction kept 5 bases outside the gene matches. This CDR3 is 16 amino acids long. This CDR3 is CASSLIGLAEYNEQFF. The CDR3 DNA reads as TGTGCCAGCAGCTTAATCGGACTAGCGGAGTACAATGAGCAGTTCTTC.

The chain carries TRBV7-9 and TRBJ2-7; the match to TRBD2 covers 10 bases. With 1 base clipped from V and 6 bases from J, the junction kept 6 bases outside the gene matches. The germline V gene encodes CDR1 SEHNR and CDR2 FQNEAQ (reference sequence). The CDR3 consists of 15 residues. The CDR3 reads CASSLVSSGSFEQYF. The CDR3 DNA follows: TGTGCCAGCAGCTTAGTGTCTAGCGGGAGTTTCGAGCAGTACTTC. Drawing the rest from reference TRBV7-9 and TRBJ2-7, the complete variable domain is DTGVSQNPRHKITKRGQNVTFRCDPISEHNRLYWYRQTLGQGPEFLTYFQNEAQLEKSRLLSDRFSAERPKGSFSTLEIQRTEQGDSAMYLCASSLVSSGSFEQYFGPGTRLTVT.

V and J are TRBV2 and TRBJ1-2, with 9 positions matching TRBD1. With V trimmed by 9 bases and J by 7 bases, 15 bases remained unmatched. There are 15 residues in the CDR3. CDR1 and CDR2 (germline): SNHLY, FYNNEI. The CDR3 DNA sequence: TGTGCCAGTCGCGGGACAGGGTCGGAAGCCCGTGGCTACACCTTC. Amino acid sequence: CASRGTGSEARGYTF. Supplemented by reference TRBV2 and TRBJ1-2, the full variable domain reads EPEVTQTPSHQVTQMGQEVILRCVPISNHLYFYWYRQILGQKVEFLVSFYNNEISEKSEIFDDQFSVERPDGSNFTLKIRSTKLEDSAMYFCASRGTGSEARGYTFGSGTRLTVV.